This T cell receptor (beta chain) was identified during a study of response to subunit inactivated influenza vaccine. Findings and caveats of the study: Authors suggested seasonal influenza vaccinations each recruit few new T cells.

Germline V lookup: CDR1 SGHTA, CDR2 FQGNSA. The V end lost 4 bases, the J end lost 1 base, and 13 bases lay between the germline ends. The CDR3 loop spans 16 amino acids. TCRdb analysed the RT-PCR reads with MiXCR anew, one entry per CDR3 protein. The sample contains roughly 790,000 distinct CDR3 sequences, 21% of which appear only once. Comments on this clonotype: Its antigen is unidentified.

The sequenced sample was PBMCs from blood, obtained less than 6 days after vaccination. V and J are TRBV7-2 and TRBJ2-2; D perhaps matches TRBD2 (5 bases). The clonotype originates from a middle-aged man who received an inactivated influenza vaccine. The CDR3, as DNA: TGTGCCAGCAGCTCCTTAGCGCTACTGAACACCGGGGAGCTGTTTTTT. Translated, it gives CASSSLALLNTGELFF.